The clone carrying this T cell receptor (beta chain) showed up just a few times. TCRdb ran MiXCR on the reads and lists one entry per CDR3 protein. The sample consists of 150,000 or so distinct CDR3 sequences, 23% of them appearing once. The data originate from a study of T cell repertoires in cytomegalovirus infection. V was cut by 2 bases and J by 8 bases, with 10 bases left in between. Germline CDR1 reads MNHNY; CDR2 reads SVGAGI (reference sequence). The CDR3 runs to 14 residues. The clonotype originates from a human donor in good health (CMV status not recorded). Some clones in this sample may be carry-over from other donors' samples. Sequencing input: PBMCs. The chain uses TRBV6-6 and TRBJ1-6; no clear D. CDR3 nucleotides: TGTGCCAGCAGTTACAGGCAGCGGGATTCACCCCTCCACTTT. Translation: CASSYRQRDSPLHF.